This T cell receptor (beta chain) was recorded in a study of blood T cell repertoires in COVID-19. Study at large: Acute and convalescent COVID-19 specimens originated in the United States, Italy and Spain. The analysed material was cDNA or gDNA that came from T cells, B-cell-depleted T cells, or PBMCs.

Germline values: CDR1 SGHRS, CDR2 YFSETQ. J lost 4 bases, V lost 2 bases, and 3 bases had no gene match. The CDR3 loop spans 14 amino acids. Sequencing was performed with immunoSEQ multiplex PCR; in TCRdb, only in-frame clones are kept and a portion is missing. Of about 150,000 clones in the sample, about 73% were seen once. Sequencing was done on a sample of peripheral blood. This TCR came from an elderly man with acute or convalescent COVID-19. The chain uses TRBV5-1 and TRBJ2-5; 9 nucleotides agree with TRBD1. CDR3 in DNA: TGCGCCAGCAGCTTCGGACAGGGGCTAGAGACCCAGTACTTC. Its translation is CASSFGQGLETQYF.